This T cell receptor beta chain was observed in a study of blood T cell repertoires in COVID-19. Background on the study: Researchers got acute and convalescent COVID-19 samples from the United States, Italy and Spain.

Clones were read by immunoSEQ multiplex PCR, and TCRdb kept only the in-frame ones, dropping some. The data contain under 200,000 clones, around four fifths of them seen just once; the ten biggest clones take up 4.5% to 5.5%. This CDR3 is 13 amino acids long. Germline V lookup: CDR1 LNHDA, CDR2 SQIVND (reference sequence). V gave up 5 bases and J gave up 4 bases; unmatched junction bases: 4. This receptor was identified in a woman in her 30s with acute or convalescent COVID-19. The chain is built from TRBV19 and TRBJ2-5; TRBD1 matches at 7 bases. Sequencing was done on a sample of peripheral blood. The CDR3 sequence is CASSRQGRETQYF. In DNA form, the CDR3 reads TGTGCCAGTAGTCGACAGGGAAGAGAGACCCAGTACTTC. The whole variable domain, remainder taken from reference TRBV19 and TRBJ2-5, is DGGITQSPKYLFRKEGQNVTLSCEQNLNHDAMYWYRQDPGQGLRLIYYSQIVNDFQKGDIAEGYSVSREKKESFPLTVTSAQKNPTAFYLCASSRQGRETQYFGPGTRLLVL.